Listed below are T cell receptor beta chains from one sample, sequenced in a study of T cell repertoires and HLA-DP antigens. The assay was immunoSEQ multiplex PCR, and TCRdb's table has in-frame clones only and misses some. This sample has about 1,300 clones; around 70% occur once, and the top ten carry more than 35%. The sequenced sample was CD137- CD4+ T cells from cultured PBMCs. These receptors all come from a man in his 60s in good health and CMV-seronegative. Both conserved end residues are part of each CDR3. D genes are given only for firm matches. Not all rows give a size; the values are once, few, many and, for expanded clones, a class.

J	V	D	size	DNA	CDR3
TRBJ1-3	TRBV28	.	.	TGTGCCAGCAGTCCAACGTTGGGGGGTGGAAACACCATATATTTT	CASSPTLGGGNTIYF
TRBJ1-5	TRBV5-6	TRBD1	.	TGTGCCAGCACGTCTTTGGGACAGGGGGCGTTCGGCAATCAGCCCCAGCATTTT	CASTSLGQGAFGNQPQHF
TRBJ1-5	TRBV4-2	.	.	TGTGCCAGCAGCCAAGATTTCCAGACTCCTTTTGGGACCCAGCATTTT	CASSQDFQTPFGTQHF
TRBJ1-6	TRBV7-9	.	few	TGTGCCAGCAGCTTATCCAGTGAAGGCTCACCCCTCCACTTT	CASSLSSEGSPLHF
TRBJ1-1	TRBV5-1	.	once	TGCGCCAGCAGCCGGGACAAGAACACTGAAGCTTTCTTT	CASSRDKNTEAFF
TRBJ2-4	TRBV28	.	.	TGTGCCAGCAGCTCTCCAGGAGCCAAAAACATTCAGTACTTC	CASSSPGAKNIQYF
TRBJ1-3	TRBV9	.	.	TGTGCCAGCAGCGTAGGTCAGGAGTCTGGAAACACCATATATTTT	CASSVGQESGNTIYF
TRBJ1-1	TRBV5-4	TRBD1	.	TGTGCCAGCAGCTTGGTAGGGGGCGGCACTGAAGCTTTCTTT	CASSLVGGGTEAFF
TRBJ2-7	TRBV7-2	TRBD1	.	TGTGCCAGCAGCTTAGCTCCGGGACAGGAGACCTACGAGCAGTACTTC	CASSLAPGQETYEQYF
TRBJ2-4	TRBV6-6	.	.	TGTGCCAGCAGTTACGACACCGGGGGAGGAGACATTCAGTACTTC	CASSYDTGGGDIQYF
TRBJ2-3	TRBV10-1	TRBD1	.	TGCGCCAGCAGTGATCTACAGGGGGCCACAGATACGCAGTATTTT	CASSDLQGATDTQYF
TRBJ2-3	TRBV5-6	TRBD1	.	TGTGCCAGCAGCTTGCGGGGGACAGGGAGATACGCAGATACGCAGTATTTT	CASSLRGTGRYADTQYF
TRBJ2-5	TRBV2	.	.	TGTGCCAGCAGTGAGGCGGGGATAGGGCAAGAGACCCAGTACTTC	CASSEAGIGQETQYF
TRBJ2-3	TRBV6-8	TRBD2	.	TGTGCCAGCCCGGGGGGGGGTTGTACAGATACGCAGTATTTT	CASPGGGCTDTQYF